Included here is one T cell receptor beta chain sequence, with context. The data stem from a study of blood T cell repertoires in COVID-19. The CDR3 contains 17 residues. Germline assignment: CDR1 KGHSH and CDR2 LQKENI. V lost 2 bases, J lost 4 bases, and 7 bases stayed unmatched. Individuals drawn from approximately 26 US areas were roughly 18 to 100 years old. In the authors' methods: Reference gene primers were amplified, and this amplification served to estimate nucleated cell counts. Measured with immunoSEQ multiplex PCR; TCRdb has only the in-frame clones, and not every one. V, J and clone size reflect that table, while D and trimming were determined from the DNA. The sample has 250,000 or so clones; roughly 84% are singletons.

The TCR was taken from a woman aged 45-59 years who had been exposed to COVID-19. The chain recombines TRBV18 with TRBJ2-6; 8 bases line up with TRBD2. Sequences were obtained from PBMCs or T cells enriched from blood (not recorded which). Written as DNA, the CDR3 is TGTGCCAGCTCACCAAAAACGGGGGGGCCCGGGGCCAACGTCCTGACTTTC. Translation: CASSPKTGGPGANVLTF.